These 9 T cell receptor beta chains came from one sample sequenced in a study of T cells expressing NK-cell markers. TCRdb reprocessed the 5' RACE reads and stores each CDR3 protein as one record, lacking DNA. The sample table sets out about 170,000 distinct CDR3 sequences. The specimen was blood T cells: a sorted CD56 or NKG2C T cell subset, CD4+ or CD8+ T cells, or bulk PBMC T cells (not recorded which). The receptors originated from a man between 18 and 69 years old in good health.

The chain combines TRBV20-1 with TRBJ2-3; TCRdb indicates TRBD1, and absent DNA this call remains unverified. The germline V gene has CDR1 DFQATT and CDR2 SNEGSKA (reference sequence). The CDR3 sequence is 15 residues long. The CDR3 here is CSAAWDRGLTDTQYF.

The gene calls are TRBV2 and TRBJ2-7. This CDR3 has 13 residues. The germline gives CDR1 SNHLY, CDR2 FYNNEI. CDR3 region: CASSTLESYEQYF.

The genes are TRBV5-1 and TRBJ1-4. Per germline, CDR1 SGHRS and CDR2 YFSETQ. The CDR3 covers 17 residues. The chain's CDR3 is CASSLWPMNPTNEKLFF.

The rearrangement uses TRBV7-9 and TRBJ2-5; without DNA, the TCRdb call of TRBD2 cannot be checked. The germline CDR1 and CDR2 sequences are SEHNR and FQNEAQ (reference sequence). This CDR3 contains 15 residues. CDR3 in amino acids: CASSLVGGFEETQYF.

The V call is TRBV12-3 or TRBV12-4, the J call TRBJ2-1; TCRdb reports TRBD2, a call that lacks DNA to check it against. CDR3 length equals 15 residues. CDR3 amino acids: CASSPEGLKYNEQFF.

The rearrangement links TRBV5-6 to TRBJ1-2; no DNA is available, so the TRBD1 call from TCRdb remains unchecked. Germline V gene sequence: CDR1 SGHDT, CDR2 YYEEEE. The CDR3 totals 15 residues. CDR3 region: CASSVASPGLYGYTF.

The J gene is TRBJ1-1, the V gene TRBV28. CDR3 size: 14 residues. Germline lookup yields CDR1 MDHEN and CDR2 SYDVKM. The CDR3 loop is CASRSEPENTEAFF.

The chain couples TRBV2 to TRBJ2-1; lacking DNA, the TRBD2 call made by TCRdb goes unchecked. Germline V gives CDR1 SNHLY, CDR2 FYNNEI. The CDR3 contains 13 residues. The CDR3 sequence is CASDPGLANEQFF.

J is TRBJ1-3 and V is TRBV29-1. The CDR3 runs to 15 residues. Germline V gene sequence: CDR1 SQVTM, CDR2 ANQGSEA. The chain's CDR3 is CSVGLMDSSGNTIYF.